The next 14 T cell receptor beta chains were all read from a single sample in a study of blood T cell repertoires in COVID-19. The assay was immunoSEQ multiplex PCR, and TCRdb's table has in-frame clones only and misses some. The repertoire has over 150,000 clones, over 60% of them found once; the top ten carry around 24%. The sample taken for sequencing was peripheral blood. These receptors were taken from a woman aged 70-85 years with acute or convalescent COVID-19.

This chain uses TRBV2 with TRBJ1-2, with TRBD1 identical over 7 bases. Germline CDR1 is SNHLY and CDR2 is FYNNEI. V was clipped by 0 bases and J by 4 bases; unmatched bases: 8. The CDR3 is 16 amino acids. This CDR3 is CASSEAGQSLTYGYTF. The CDR3 DNA reads TGTGCCAGCAGTGAAGCGGGACAGTCCCTAACCTATGGCTACACCTTC.

J is TRBJ2-5 and V is TRBV27; D is perhaps TRBD2 (5 bases). V lost 6 bases to trimming and J lost 5 bases, with 22 bases between them. The CDR3 is 16 amino acids. Germline V CDR1 and CDR2: MNHEY, SMNVEV (reference sequence). This chain's CDR3 is CASSRTGLLVGETQYF. For the CDR3, the DNA is TGTGCCAGCAGCCGTACCGGACTCCTAGTCGGGGAGACCCAGTACTTC.

V usage is TRBV5-1 and J usage is TRBJ2-7, with D possibly being TRBD1 (5 bases). V gave up 0 bases and J gave up 1 base, with 8 bases separating them. Germline CDR1 and CDR2: SGHRS and YFSETQ. This CDR3 has 14 amino acids. As DNA, the CDR3 is TGCGCCAGCAGCTTGGAAACAGGTTCCTACGAGCAGTACTTC. It codes for CASSLETGSYEQYF.

DNA for the CDR3: TGTGCCAGCAGCTCTAGCGGTATCACAGATACGCAGTATTTT. Protein sequence: CASSSSGITDTQYF. This chain links TRBV7-2 with TRBJ2-3; 7 bases align to TRBD2. The CDR3 contains 14 residues. V shed 4 bases and J 2 bases; nucleotides not matched to a gene: 3. CDR1 SGHTA and CDR2 FQGNSA come from the germline V gene.

The CDR3 reads CASSPLAGEVTGELFF. The CDR3 nucleotides read TGCGCCAGCAGCCCTCTAGCGGGGGAGGTCACCGGGGAGCTGTTTTTT. This rearrangement joins TRBV4-1 to TRBJ2-2; 10 bases align to TRBD2. V was pared by 4 bases and J by 4 bases, with 6 bases of the junction left unmatched. The CDR3 extends over 16 amino acids. Looked up from germline, CDR1 is MGHRA and CDR2 is YSYEKL.

V usage is TRBV3-1 (or the pseudogene TRBV3-2) and J usage is TRBJ2-2, with TRBD2 identical over 7 bases. The CDR3 runs to 15 residues. Germline CDR1 reads LGHDT; CDR2 reads YNNKEL (reference sequence). V trimming: 4 bases; J trimming: 4 bases; junction bases outside the gene matches: 6. The CDR3 loop reads CASSPRTSPTGELFF. The CDR3 DNA is TGTGCCAGCAGCCCGCGGACTAGTCCCACCGGGGAGCTGTTTTTT.

This sequence joins TRBV14 and TRBJ1-2, with D possibly TRBD1 on 5 matching bases. CDR1 and CDR2 from the germline V gene are SGHDN and FVKESK. The CDR3 consists of 14 residues. Trimming took 0 bases from V and 4 from J, leaving 9 bases between them. The CDR3 sequence: CASSQDLDSYGYTF. The DNA of the CDR3 is TGTGCCAGCAGCCAAGATTTAGACAGCTATGGCTACACCTTC.

V gene TRBV4-1 combines with J gene TRBJ2-7, with 7 bases matching TRBD1. This CDR3 is built from 13 residues. Germline V gene sequence: CDR1 MGHRA, CDR2 YSYEKL. Unmatched junction bases numbered 2, after V lost 3 bases and J lost 3 bases. In DNA form, the CDR3 reads TGCGCCAGCAGCCAGGGACAGTACTACGAGCAGTACTTC. This encodes CASSQGQYYEQYF.

The rearrangement uses TRBV11-2 and TRBJ1-1; TRBD1 might be the D (6 bases). CDR1 SGHAT and CDR2 FQNNGV come from the germline V gene. The CDR3 is 15 amino acids. The V end was cut by 1 base, the J end by 6 bases, with 15 bases between. CDR3 coding DNA: TGTGCCAGCAGCTTAGCGCTACAGGGAAGGGCTGAAGCTTTCTTT. This translates into CASSLALQGRAEAFF. The variable domain in full, with the rest retrieved from reference TRBV11-2 and TRBJ1-1, is EAGVAQSPRYKIIEKRQSVAFWCNPISGHATLYWYQQILGQGPKLLIQFQNNGVVDDSQLPKDRFSAERLKGVDSTLKIQPAKLEDSAVYLCASSLALQGRAEAFFGQGTRLTVV.

This clone showed up just a few times. The chain links TRBV30 to TRBJ1-5, with D hard to call. CDR3 length: 13 amino acids. Germline V CDR1 and CDR2: GTSNPN, SVGIG (reference sequence). Trimming took off 2 bases at V and 4 bases at J, with 9 bases between the two ends. The CDR3 sequence: CAWSPSRNQPQHF. The CDR3 region has the DNA TGTGCCTGGAGTCCCTCGCGAAATCAGCCCCAGCATTTT.

The chain recombines TRBV28 with TRBJ1-1; TRBD1 matches 12 bases. Per the germline V gene, CDR1 is MDHEN and CDR2 is SYDVKM. After removal of 6 bases from V and 4 bases from J, the junction contained 9 bases not matched to a gene. The CDR3 is 16 residues long. DNA of the CDR3: TGTGCCAGCAGACCCGGGACAGGGGGCAGGAGCACTGAAGCTTTCTTT. Its translation is CASRPGTGGRSTEAFF.

The V call is TRBV3-1 (or the pseudogene TRBV3-2), the J call TRBJ1-1, with TRBD1 matching 9 bases. Germline V gives CDR1 LGHDT, CDR2 YNNKEL (reference sequence). The CDR3 sequence is 14 residues long. The J segment lost 4 bases and the V segment lost 2 bases, leaving 2 bases of the junction unmatched. The CDR3 protein is CASSQTTGGTEAFF. CDR3 nucleotide sequence: TGTGCCAGCAGCCAAACGACAGGGGGCACTGAAGCTTTCTTT.

This chain uses TRBV27 with TRBJ2-2; perhaps TRBD2 as D (6 bases). The CDR3 runs to 14 residues. V shed 4 bases and J shed 6 bases, with 12 bases lying between them. The germline V gene encodes CDR1 MNHEY and CDR2 SMNVEV (reference sequence). The CDR3 DNA reads as TGTGCCAGCAGTTCAGGACTATCACCCGGGGAGCTGTTTTTT. Its protein product is CASSSGLSPGELFF.

The rearrangement uses TRBV6-5 and TRBJ2-5, with a weak D call TRBD2 (5 bases). The V end was cut by 7 bases, the J end by 2 bases, with 17 bases between. Germline lookup yields CDR1 MNHEY and CDR2 SVGAGI. This CDR3 spans 15 amino acids. Here the CDR3 reads CASTASWAGQETQYF. In DNA form, the CDR3 reads TGTGCCAGCACTGCTAGCTGGGCGGGTCAAGAGACCCAGTACTTC.